This T cell receptor beta chain was sequenced in a study of a mutant IDH1 vaccine in newly diagnosed glioma. Study information: Commencement of vaccination occurred 4-6 weeks following radiotherapy alone, or concurrently with temozolomide cycles. Overall study findings and caveats: Seemingly, top peripheral T cell clonotype changes bore no relation to pseudoprogression.

This sample's time point: week 11, during vaccination. The study gave 300 ug of mutant IDH1 20-mer peptide per vaccine dose, with topical imiquimod. About this clone itself: Its cognate antigen is unknown.

This table comes from immunoSEQ multiplex PCR, and its TCRdb copy is limited to in-frame clones, with some not included. The sample holds about 120,000 clones, just under 80% seen once. V lost 0 bases to trimming and J lost 2 bases, with 8 bases between them. CDR1 and CDR2 from the germline V gene are LGHNA and YSLEER. CDR3 length: 14 residues. The input for sequencing was PBMCs, taken from a glioma patient whose treatment included an IDH1 peptide vaccine. The rearrangement joins TRBV4-3 to TRBJ2-7; no clear D. This TCR was recovered from a man between 35 and 55 years old with glioma. The CDR3 bases are TGCGCCAGCAGCCAAGATCACTCAGCCTACGAGCAGTACTTC. Translating it yields CASSQDHSAYEQYF.